This passage covers 26 T cell receptor beta chains from one sample sequenced in a study of blood T cells in healthy people across ages. Then a second PCR, running about 7 to 11 cycles, was carried out with a sample-barcoded 5' primer and a J-beta primer mix. From the 5' RACE reads, TCRdb called clonotypes with MiXCR, one entry per CDR3 protein. The table lists around 1,900,000 distinct CDR3 sequences, 30% to 40% of them singletons. Sequencing input: blood. These receptors were collected from a human donor in good health.

This clonotype was observed at least ten times. This chain links TRBV5-1 with TRBJ1-5; D might be TRBD1 (5 bases). Trimming cost V 4 bases and J 1 base, with 12 bases left between them. Germline values: CDR1 SGHRS, CDR2 YFSETQ. This CDR3 contains 15 residues. CDR3 bases: TGCGCCAGCAGCCTCCGGGGGGACAGCAATCAGCCCCAGCATTTT. Amino acids: CASSLRGDSNQPQHF. The full variable domain, rest sourced from reference TRBV5-1 and TRBJ1-5, is KAGVTQTPRYLIKTRGQQVTLSCSPISGHRSVSWYQQTPGQGLQFLFEYFSETQRNKGNFPGRFSGRQFSNSRSEMNVSTLELGDSALYLCASSLRGDSNQPQHFGDGTRLSIL.

This chain uses TRBV27 with TRBJ2-1; D ambiguous. Trimming pared 7 bases from V and 0 bases from J, leaving 13 bases between. There are 15 residues in the CDR3. CDR1 and CDR2 from the germline V gene are MNHEY and SMNVEV (reference sequence). This CDR3 is CASKGRPSSYNEQFF. The CDR3 coding sequence is TGTGCCAGCAAGGGCAGACCATCCTCCTACAATGAGCAGTTCTTC.

This clonotype was detected a few times. This chain's CDR3 is CASSAQGAIPYGYTF. CDR3 coding DNA: TGTGCCAGCAGCGCACAGGGCGCGATCCCCTATGGCTACACCTTC. The chain links TRBV9 to TRBJ1-2, with a weak D call TRBD1 (6 bases). Germline values: CDR1 SGDLS, CDR2 YYNGEE. The CDR3 consists of 15 residues. V lost 3 bases and J lost 4, with 16 bases in between.

The CDR3 coding sequence is TGTGCCAGCAGCCTATACAGGGGAGCAGATACGCAGTATTTT. As protein: CASSLYRGADTQYF. V and J are TRBV7-6 and TRBJ2-3; 7 bases fit TRBD1. Looked up from germline, CDR1 is SGHVS and CDR2 is FNYEAQ. J lost 4 bases, V lost 5 bases, and 6 bases had no gene match. The CDR3 runs to 14 residues. The variable domain in full, completed from reference TRBV7-6 and TRBJ2-3, reads GAGVSQSPRYKVTKRGQDVALRCDPISGHVSLYWYRQALGQGPEFLTYFNYEAQQDKSGLPNDRFSAERPEGSISTLTIQRTEQRDSAMYRCASSLYRGADTQYFGPGTRLTVL.

This clonotype was detected a few times. This chain links TRBV6-5 with TRBJ1-4; D gene ambiguous. The germline V and J ends were trimmed by 2 bases and 8 bases, with 18 bases remaining between them. Per the germline V gene, CDR1 is MNHEY and CDR2 is SVGAGI. The CDR3 contains 16 residues. The CDR3 nucleotides read TGTGCCAGCAGTTACCTAGGTTCTCCCCTGGGGGAAAAACTGTTTTTT. Its protein is CASSYLGSPLGEKLFF.

This clonotype occurred a few times. The rearrangement uses TRBV4-2 and TRBJ1-2, with unresolved D. The V end was cut by 0 bases, the J end by 4 bases, with 9 bases between. Germline CDR1 reads LGHNA; CDR2 reads YNFKEQ. This CDR3 contains 14 residues. The CDR3 DNA sequence: TGTGCCAGCAGCCAAGAGGCCTTGCCCTATGGCTACACCTTC. Protein sequence: CASSQEALPYGYTF.

The CDR3 region has the DNA TGTGCCAGCAGCGGGGGGACAGAGGGCGACGAGCAGTACTTC. Encoded protein: CASSGGTEGDEQYF. The chain employs TRBV5-4 and TRBJ2-7, with D possibly matching TRBD1 (7 bases). V gave up 4 bases and J gave up 5 bases, with 16 bases separating them. The CDR3 is 14 amino acids. Germline assignment: CDR1 SGHNT and CDR2 YYREEE (reference sequence).

The chain carries TRBV20-1 and TRBJ2-1, with TRBD2 matching 11 bases. Trimming at V came to 6 bases and at J to 6 bases, leaving 13 bases not matched to a gene. The germline CDR1 and CDR2 sequences are DFQATT and SNEGSKA (reference sequence). The CDR3 extends over 16 amino acids. The CDR3 sequence is CSARFPGLAEFNEQFF. The CDR3 DNA reads as TGCAGTGCCAGATTTCCGGGACTAGCGGAGTTCAATGAGCAGTTCTTC.

This clonotype has just a few counts. The V and J genes are TRBV24-1 and TRBJ2-1; weak D call: TRBD2 (5 bases). Germline V CDR1 and CDR2: KGHDR, SFDVKD. This CDR3 contains 16 residues. Trimming removed 4 bases at V and 4 bases at J, with 16 bases between. The CDR3 DNA follows: TGTGCCACCAGTGAGGACGGGAACTACGGGTACAATGAGCAGTTCTTC. Encoded protein: CATSEDGNYGYNEQFF.

The rearrangement uses TRBV24-1 and TRBJ1-3; D is undetermined. Deletions cut 1 base from V and 8 bases from J, with 20 bases between. The germline CDR1 and CDR2 sequences are KGHDR and SFDVKD. CDR3 size: 17 residues. This CDR3 is CATSDFNSPTKLDTIYF. The CDR3 bases are TGTGCCACCAGTGATTTTAACAGCCCTACTAAGTTGGACACCATATATTTT.

The chain combines TRBV5-1 with TRBJ2-2; TRBD2 matches 12 bases. The J segment lost 2 bases and the V segment lost 1 base, leaving 3 bases of the junction unmatched. This CDR3 has 17 residues. CDR1 is SGHRS, CDR2 YFSETQ, per germline. For the CDR3, the DNA is TGCGCCAGCAGCTTGAGACTAGCGGGGGCCAACACCGGGGAGCTGTTTTTT. Protein product: CASSLRLAGANTGELFF.

The chain employs TRBV3-1 and TRBJ1-1, with 7 bases that match TRBD1. Germline values: CDR1 LGHDT, CDR2 YNNKEL (reference sequence). V gave up 1 base and J gave up 12 bases; unmatched junction bases: 8. This CDR3 contains 13 residues. The CDR3 protein is CASSQGGTGEPFF. The CDR3 DNA reads TGTGCCAGCAGCCAAGGGGGAACAGGGGAACCTTTCTTT.

V is TRBV5-1 and J is TRBJ2-7; D may correspond to TRBD1 or TRBD2 (5 bases each). The V and J ends lost 4 bases and 0 bases respectively, with 14 bases between them. Germline assignment: CDR1 SGHRS and CDR2 YFSETQ. The CDR3 is 15 residues long. CDR3 sequence: CASSIRDGYSYEQYF. CDR3 sequence (DNA): TGCGCCAGCAGCATAAGGGACGGATACTCCTACGAGCAGTACTTC.

Remarks on this clonotype: A read error may produce the germline difference seen at one junction end. The chain joins TRBV4-1 to TRBJ1-2, with 9 bases matching TRBD1. The CDR3 has 15 residues. Germline CDR1 reads MGHRA; CDR2 reads YSYEKL. In DNA form, the CDR3 reads TGCGCCAGCAGCCAAGGCACAGGGGGCAACTATGGCTGCACCTTC. Translating gives CASSQGTGGNYGCTF.

The chain employs TRBV7-2 and TRBJ2-7; no firm D call. This CDR3 is built from 13 residues. Between the trimmed V and J ends, which lost 6 bases and 3 bases, there was a span of 12 bases. Germline V lookup: CDR1 SGHTA, CDR2 FQGNSA. Here the CDR3 DNA reads TGTGCCAGCAGTGACATCGAGGACTACGAGCAGTACTTC. Residues: CASSDIEDYEQYF. The whole variable domain, filled in from reference TRBV7-2 and TRBJ2-7, reads GAGVSQSPSNKVTEKGKDVELRCDPISGHTALYWYRQSLGQGLEFLIYFQGNSAPDKSGLPSDRFSAERTGGSVSTLTIQRTQQEDSAVYLCASSDIEDYEQYFGPGTRLTVT.

The gene calls are TRBV7-9 and TRBJ2-3, with 7 bases lining up with TRBD2. V gave up 0 bases and J gave up 0 bases; unmatched junction bases: 3. CDR1 and CDR2 from the germline V gene are SEHNR and FQNEAQ (reference sequence). The CDR3 runs to 16 residues. In nucleotides, the CDR3 is TGTGCCAGCAGCTTAGCCTGGGGGGGGAGCACAGATACGCAGTATTTT. It translates to CASSLAWGGSTDTQYF.

In this sample, this clonotype turned up a few times. The chain has TRBV12-3 or TRBV12-4 and TRBJ2-4; D is unclear. This CDR3 is 12 amino acids long. V dropped 2 bases and J dropped 9 bases, with 8 bases sitting between them. The CDR3 sequence is CASSLKGPIQYF. CDR3 nucleotide sequence: TGTGCCAGCAGTTTAAAAGGTCCCATTCAGTACTTC.

The V call is TRBV20-1, the J call TRBJ2-7; unclear D gene. V was trimmed by 2 bases and J by 0 bases, leaving 8 bases between them. Germline V lookup: CDR1 DFQATT, CDR2 SNEGSKA (reference sequence). This CDR3 has 13 amino acids. DNA for the CDR3: TGCAGTGCTAGACCGCCGGACTCCTACGAGCAGTACTTC. Translated: CSARPPDSYEQYF.

V gene TRBV7-2 combines with J gene TRBJ2-1; perhaps D is TRBD1 or TRBD2 (6 bases each). This CDR3 region has 16 residues. The germline V gene has CDR1 SGHTA and CDR2 FQGNSA. V dropped 1 base and J dropped 13 bases, with 23 bases sitting between them. The CDR3 DNA is TGTGCCAGCAGCTTAGGTGGGGGCAGGTCGGGAGAGACCCAGTTCTTC. This sequence encodes CASSLGGGRSGETQFF.

This clonotype was recorded only once. The chain joins TRBV6-7 to TRBJ2-7; 11 bases align to TRBD2. TRBV6-7 is an ORF, with its function uncertain. The V and J ends lost 2 bases and 3 bases, in that order; junction bases with no gene match: 12. This CDR3 contains 18 residues. CDR3 nucleotide sequence: TGTGCCAGCAGTTACGCCTCCATAGCGGGGGGGTACTACTACGAGCAGTACTTC. Translation gives CASSYASIAGGYYYEQYF.

In this sample, this clonotype turned up a few times. The chain has TRBV6-6 and TRBJ2-1; D gene unclear. The ends were cut back, 0 bases at V and 5 bases at J, with 8 bases in the middle. This CDR3 is built from 14 residues. Germline loops: CDR1 MNHNY, CDR2 SVGAGI (reference sequence). The CDR3 DNA reads TGTGCCAGCAGTTACTCAGGCACCAACAATGAGCAGTTCTTC. This codes for CASSYSGTNNEQFF.

V is TRBV5-1 and J is TRBJ2-3, with a tentative D call TRBD1 (6 bases). Germline loops: CDR1 SGHRS, CDR2 YFSETQ. The CDR3 contains 16 residues. Deletions cut 7 bases from V and 0 bases from J, with 18 bases between. The CDR3 spells CASSNLDSPSTDTQYF. Written as DNA, the CDR3 is TGCGCCAGCTCAAATCTGGACAGTCCCAGCACAGATACGCAGTATTTT.

Comments on this clonotype: One end of the junction varies from germline; a read error may be responsible. The chain recombines TRBV4-1 with TRBJ2-5; 9 bases agree with TRBD2. The DNA end is more similar to TRBJ2-7, so the J call may be wrong. The germline V gene has CDR1 MGHRA and CDR2 YSYEKL. The CDR3 spans 15 residues. The CDR3 nucleotides are TGCGCCATCAGCCAAGTGTCGAGCGGGGGGTACGAGCAGTACTTC. Translating gives CAISQVSSGGYEQYF.

The chain is built from TRBV7-2 and TRBJ2-1, with D perhaps matching TRBD2 (5 bases). This CDR3 spans 15 amino acids. Trimming left V 3 bases short and J 6 bases short, with 15 bases between. Germline V gives CDR1 SGHTA, CDR2 FQGNSA. Here the CDR3 reads CASSFRLAGSNEQFF. CDR3 DNA sequence: TGTGCCAGCAGCTTTCGGCTAGCCGGGTCCAATGAGCAGTTCTTC.

The V gene is TRBV28, the J gene TRBJ2-2; tentative D call: TRBD2 (5 bases). Germline CDR1 MDHEN, CDR2 SYDVKM. This CDR3 has 14 residues. The V gene lost 7 bases and the J gene lost 6 bases, with 15 bases spanning the gap. The CDR3 protein is CASKKGGSAGELFF. CDR3 nucleotide sequence: TGTGCCAGCAAGAAAGGTGGTAGCGCCGGGGAGCTGTTTTTT.

This clonotype was seen a handful of times. The V gene is TRBV29-1, the J gene TRBJ2-3; D may correspond to TRBD1 or TRBD2 (7 bases each). CDR3 size: 14 residues. V shed 6 bases and J shed 3 bases, with 16 bases lying between them. In germline, CDR1 is SQVTM, CDR2 ANQGSEA. CDR3 nucleotide sequence: TGCAGCGTCGAAACAGGGGAGGGGACAGATACGCAGTATTTT. Translation: CSVETGEGTDTQYF.